The next 10 T cell receptor beta chains were all read from a single sample in a study of Ad26.COV2.S vaccination and SARS-CoV-2 variants. Only in-frame clones appear in the TCRdb table, and some are missing; sequencing was by immunoSEQ multiplex PCR. Here the sample spans 510,000 or so clones, 70% to 90% being singletons. Treatment indicated: approximately 18 received Ad26.COV2.S at low or high dose, single or two shots; 5 received placebo; per-sample allocation not given. Sampling was performed 63 days after the first vaccine or placebo injection. Specimen: peripheral blood, collected in a trial of Ad26.COV2.S vaccine versus placebo. The source is a person between 18 and 59 years old who received the Ad26.COV2.S COVID-19 vaccine or a placebo.

DNA of the CDR3: TGTGCCATCAGTGAGTCGGCGGGGACTGAGCAGTTCTTC. Its protein is CAISESAGTEQFF. The chain is built from TRBV10-3 and TRBJ2-1; D perhaps matches TRBD2 (6 bases). The CDR3 runs 13 residues. Germline V gene sequence: CDR1 ENHRY, CDR2 SYGVKD. Trimming removed 0 bases at V and 9 bases at J, with 9 bases between.

In this sample, this clone turned up once. This CDR3 is also generated by other DNA sequences in the sample. The rearrangement uses TRBV6-5 and TRBJ2-7, with 8 bases fitting TRBD1. From germline, CDR1 is MNHEY and CDR2 SVGAGI. Trimming at V came to 6 bases and at J to 4 bases, leaving 2 bases not matched to a gene. This CDR3 is built from 12 residues. The CDR3 region is CASSRTGYEQYF. CDR3 bases: TGTGCCAGCAGCCGGACAGGGTACGAGCAGTACTTC.

A few counts support this clone. V usage is TRBV28 and J usage is TRBJ1-2, with 7 bases fitting TRBD1. The length of the CDR3 is 14 residues. CDR1 is MDHEN, CDR2 SYDVKM, per germline. The V and J ends lost 6 bases and 1 base, in that order; junction bases with no gene match: 5. The CDR3 protein is CASRPGQFNYGYTF. CDR3 bases: TGTGCCAGCAGACCGGGACAGTTTAACTATGGCTACACCTTC.

This clone was seen a few times. The J gene is TRBJ1-6, the V gene TRBV19; weak D call: TRBD1 (5 bases). The germline V gene has CDR1 LNHDA and CDR2 SQIVND (reference sequence). The CDR3 consists of 14 residues. The V end was cut by 5 bases, the J end by 9 bases, with 14 bases between. This CDR3 reads CASSHQGHRSPLHF. The CDR3 bases are TGTGCCAGTAGTCACCAGGGCCATCGTTCACCCCTCCACTTT.

This chain links TRBV7-9 with TRBJ1-1; D gene unclear. Trimming cost V 2 bases and J 10 bases, with 11 bases left between them. CDR1 SEHNR and CDR2 FQNEAQ come from the germline V gene (reference sequence). The CDR3 runs to 12 residues. The CDR3 spells CASSLSDGVAFF. The CDR3 DNA reads TGTGCCAGCAGCTTAAGTGACGGCGTAGCTTTCTTT.

This clone was seen only once. The chain joins TRBV6-1 to TRBJ1-6; D is unclear. Trimming cost V 3 bases and J 3 bases, with 9 bases left between them. This CDR3 comprises 15 residues. Germline lookup yields CDR1 MNHNS and CDR2 SASEGT. CDR3 coding DNA: TGTGCCAGCAGTGACCCCGCGAACTATAATTCACCCCTCCACTTT. This gives the protein CASSDPANYNSPLHF.

The chain employs TRBV19 and TRBJ1-1, with 8 nucleotides matching TRBD1. The V gene's germline CDR1 is LNHDA and CDR2 SQIVND (reference sequence). The CDR3 is 18 amino acids. V trimming: 4 bases; J trimming: 5 bases; junction bases outside the gene matches: 18. CDR3 nucleotide sequence: TGTGCCAGTAGTACAGTGGCAGGGGCCCCCAGGGGGCGAACTGAAGCTTTCTTT. The encoded protein is CASSTVAGAPRGRTEAFF.

The chain uses TRBV19 and TRBJ2-4; TRBD2 matches 7 bases. Germline CDR1 reads LNHDA; CDR2 reads SQIVND (reference sequence). V dropped 5 bases and J dropped 2; count of bases not matched to a gene: 6. This CDR3 is 15 amino acids long. This CDR3 reads CASSPGGSTKNIQYF. The CDR3 nucleotides read TGTGCCAGTAGTCCGGGGGGTAGTACCAAAAACATTCAGTACTTC.

The chain joins TRBV2 to TRBJ1-1; maybe TRBD1 (5 bases). Germline V gene sequence: CDR1 SNHLY, CDR2 FYNNEI. The germline V and J ends were trimmed by 6 bases and 6 bases, with 14 bases remaining between them. The CDR3 length is 13 residues. The CDR3 here is CASRRDLLAEAFF. In DNA form, the CDR3 reads TGTGCCAGCAGGAGGGACTTACTCGCTGAAGCTTTCTTT.

J is TRBJ2-5 and V is TRBV27, with 9 bases matching TRBD2. The CDR3 consists of 15 residues. Trimming at V came to 2 bases and at J to 5 bases, leaving 6 bases not matched to a gene. Germline values: CDR1 MNHEY, CDR2 SMNVEV (reference sequence). The CDR3, as DNA: TGTGCCAGCAGTTTAGCGAGCGGGAGGATGGAGACCCAGTACTTC. As protein: CASSLASGRMETQYF.